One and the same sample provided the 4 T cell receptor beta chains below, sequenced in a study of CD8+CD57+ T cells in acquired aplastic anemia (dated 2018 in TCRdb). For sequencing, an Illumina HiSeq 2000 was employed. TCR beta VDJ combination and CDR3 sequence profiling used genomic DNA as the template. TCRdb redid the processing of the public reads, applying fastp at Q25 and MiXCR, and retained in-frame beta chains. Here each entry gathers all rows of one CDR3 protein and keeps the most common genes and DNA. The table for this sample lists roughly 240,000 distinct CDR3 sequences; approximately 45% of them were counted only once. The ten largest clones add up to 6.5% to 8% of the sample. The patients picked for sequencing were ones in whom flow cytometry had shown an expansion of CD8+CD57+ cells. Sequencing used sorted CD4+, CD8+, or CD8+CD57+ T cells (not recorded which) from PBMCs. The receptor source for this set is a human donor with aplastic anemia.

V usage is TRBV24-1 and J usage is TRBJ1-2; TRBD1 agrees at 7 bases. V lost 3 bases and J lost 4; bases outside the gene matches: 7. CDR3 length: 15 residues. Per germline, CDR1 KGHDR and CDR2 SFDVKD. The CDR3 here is CATSDLTSGGYGYTF. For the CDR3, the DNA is TGTGCCACCAGTGATCTAACTTCAGGGGGCTATGGCTACACCTTC.

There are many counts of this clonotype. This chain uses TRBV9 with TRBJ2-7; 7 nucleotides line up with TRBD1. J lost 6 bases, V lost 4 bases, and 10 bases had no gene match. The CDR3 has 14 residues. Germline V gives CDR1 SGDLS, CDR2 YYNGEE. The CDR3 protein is CASSSGTEGREQYF. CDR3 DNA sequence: TGTGCCAGCAGCTCCGGGACAGAAGGCCGCGAGCAGTACTTC.

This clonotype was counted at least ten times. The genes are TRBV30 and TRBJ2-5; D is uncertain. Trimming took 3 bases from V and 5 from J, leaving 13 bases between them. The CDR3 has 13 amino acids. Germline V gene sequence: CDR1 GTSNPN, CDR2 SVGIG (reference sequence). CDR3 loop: CAWSRTHGETQYF. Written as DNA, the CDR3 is TGTGCCTGGAGCAGGACCCACGGGGAGACCCAGTACTTC.

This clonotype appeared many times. The chain's CDR3 is CASSKGTASTDTQYF. The CDR3 nucleotides are TGTGCCAGCTCCAAAGGGACCGCCAGCACAGATACGCAGTATTTT. The chain couples TRBV5-8 to TRBJ2-3, with D perhaps matching TRBD1 or TRBD2 (5 bases each). Germline CDR1 reads SGHTS; CDR2 reads YDEGEE. The CDR3 has 15 residues. Trimming removed 7 bases at V and 0 bases at J, with 15 bases between.